Listed here is a single T cell receptor beta chain. The antigen is not known. The table came from immunoSEQ multiplex PCR; TCRdb's copy has only in-frame clones and leaves some out. The sample carries roughly 80,000 clones, around nine tenths recorded once. Patients who had autoimmune disease history or got systemic immunosuppression were left out. The sample comes from a study of OX40 agonist ivuxolimab in advanced cancers. Regarding the study as a whole: There were, on average, more expanded clones in CD8+ T cells than in CD4+. Dosing at 0.1 to 3.0 mg/kg was accompanied by clonal expansion of CD4+ and CD8+ blood T cells by week 6. The expanded peripheral T cells' antigen specificity was not determined.

Germline V gene sequence: CDR1 SGHTA, CDR2 FQGTGA. The CDR3 consists of 15 residues. The junction had 7 bases not matched to a gene; V was cut back by 5 bases and J by 1 base. The clonotype originates from an adult with an advanced solid tumor such as melanoma, head and neck, liver or kidney cancer. The chain is built from TRBV7-3 and TRBJ1-1; TRBD1 matches at 7 bases. Source: CD4+ or CD8+ T cells sorted from blood, taken in a trial of the OX40 agonist ivuxolimab. CDR3 sequence reads: CASSETGPQNTEAFF. The DNA of the CDR3 is TGTGCCAGCAGCGAGACAGGGCCACAGAACACTGAAGCTTTCTTT.